One and the same sample provided the 25 T cell receptor beta chains below, sequenced in a study of T-cell reconstitution after alpha-beta-depleted transplantation in children listed by TCRdb under 2016. Libraries were made using PCR. The instrument was an Illumina HiSeq 2500. To normalize quantification of the TCRbeta repertoire, the TCR libraries were built with molecular barcoding that relied on unique molecular identifiers. TCRdb reanalyzed the raw reads on its own, using fastp at Q25 for trimming and MiXCR for clone calling, and kept in-frame beta chains. CDR3 protein duplicates are merged, each entry listing the most common genes and DNA. Recorded for this sample are approximately 200,000 distinct CDR3 sequences; about 15% of them occurred a single time. The ten largest clonotypes hold about 13% of the sample. Here the sequenced sample was PBMCs from the stem cell graft donor, taken from the stem cell graft. Source of these receptors: a human donor who donated a stem cell graft to a child with acute lymphoblastic leukemia.

The table lists this clonotype with many counts. The genes are TRBV7-8 and TRBJ1-3, with unresolved D. This CDR3 contains 16 residues. Germline V gene data show CDR1 as SGHVS and CDR2 as FQNEAQ. V was clipped by 5 bases and J by 0 bases, with 14 bases between them. The CDR3 DNA sequence: TGTGCCAGCAGCACCCTAGGTTTTAGCTCTGGAAACACCATATATTTT. It is translated as CASSTLGFSSGNTIYF. The whole variable domain, remainder taken from reference TRBV7-8 and TRBJ1-3, is GAGVSQSPRYKVAKRGQDVALRCDPISGHVSLFWYQQALGQGPEFLTYFQNEAQLDKSGLPSDRFFAERPEGSVSTLKIQRTQQEDSAVYLCASSTLGFSSGNTIYFGEGSWLTVV.

At least ten counts were recorded for this clonotype. The genes are TRBV20-1 and TRBJ2-5; tentatively, D is TRBD2 (5 bases). Per the germline V gene, CDR1 is DFQATT and CDR2 is SNEGSKA (reference sequence). V was pared by 0 bases and J by 8 bases, with 7 bases between. This CDR3 is 11 amino acids long. CDR3 in DNA: TGCAGTGCTAGAGATCGGGGAACCCAGTACTTC. As protein: CSARDRGTQYF.

This clonotype was recorded at least ten times. The chain carries TRBV20-1 and TRBJ2-3, with D perhaps TRBD2 (5 bases). Trimming stripped 5 bases from V and 2 bases from J, with 14 bases between. The CDR3 has 14 residues. CDR1 is DFQATT, CDR2 SNEGSKA, per germline (reference sequence). CDR3 in amino acids: CSAYQAESTDTQYF. The CDR3 bases are TGCAGTGCTTACCAAGCGGAATCCACAGATACGCAGTATTTT.

The rearrangement joins TRBV20-1 to TRBJ2-3, with a tentative D call TRBD2 (5 bases). There are 16 residues in the CDR3. V shed 6 bases and J shed 4 bases, with 23 bases lying between them. CDR1 is DFQATT and CDR2 is SNEGSKA in the germline V gene (reference sequence). The DNA of the CDR3 is TGCAGTGCATTTACATTGGACTCACAAAGGTCAGATACGCAGTATTTT. Translation gives CSAFTLDSQRSDTQYF.

The sample holds many counts of this clonotype. The V and J genes are TRBV30 and TRBJ2-7; D gene unclear. The CDR3 has 13 amino acids. Germline V gene sequence: CDR1 GTSNPN, CDR2 SVGIG (reference sequence). The V end was cut by 0 bases, the J end by 4 bases, with 10 bases between. In DNA form, the CDR3 reads TGTGCCTGGAGTGTGGCTATTGGGTACGAGCAGTACTTC. Translating gives CAWSVAIGYEQYF.

Written as DNA, the CDR3 is TGTGCCAGCAGCCTTCGAATGCGGGACAGGGTTGGGACCGGGGAGCTGTTTTTT. Translation: CASSLRMRDRVGTGELFF. The rearrangement uses TRBV11-2 and TRBJ2-2, with TRBD1 matching 9 bases. The V gene's germline CDR1 is SGHAT and CDR2 FQNNGV. The CDR3 sequence is 18 residues long. V dropped 5 bases and J dropped 5; count of bases not matched to a gene: 15.

As regards this clonotype: A much larger clone is a single base away; this may be a read error. The CDR3 loop reads CASSLWLAGDNQQFF. The CDR3 bases are TGCGCCAGCAGCTTGTGGCTAGCGGGAGACAATCAGCAGTTCTTC. J is TRBJ2-1 and V is TRBV5-1; 10 bases are shared with TRBD2. The CDR3 is 15 residues long. Germline lookup yields CDR1 SGHRS and CDR2 YFSETQ.

This clonotype was detected many times. The rearrangement joins TRBV11-3 to TRBJ1-4, with 7 bases aligning to TRBD1. V shed 5 bases, J shed 8 bases, and the junction held 8 bases outside the gene matches. CDR1 and CDR2 (germline): SGHNT, YENEEA. This CDR3 comprises 14 residues. CDR3 amino acids: CASSDDRDGEKLFF. In nucleotides, the CDR3 is TGTGCCAGCAGCGATGACAGGGACGGGGAAAAACTGTTTTTT.

This clonotype occurred many times. This chain uses TRBV7-9 with TRBJ1-1; D is ambiguous. The CDR3 contains 13 residues. Germline V gives CDR1 SEHNR, CDR2 FQNEAQ (reference sequence). With 2 bases removed from V and 2 bases from J, the gap between germline ends came to 6 bases. The CDR3 sequence: CASSLMANTEAFF. The CDR3 DNA is TGTGCCAGCAGCTTAATGGCCAACACTGAAGCTTTCTTT.

This clonotype showed up many times. For the CDR3, the DNA is TGTGCCAGCAGCCGACAGGCCCTTAGCACAGATACGCAGTATTTT. It encodes CASSRQALSTDTQYF. The J gene is TRBJ2-3, the V gene TRBV12-3 or TRBV12-4; TRBD1 might be the D (6 bases). CDR3 size: 15 residues. Trimming removed 6 bases from V and 0 bases from J, with 13 bases in between.

The chain combines TRBV7-9 with TRBJ2-5; 9 bases align to TRBD2. Trimming at V came to 3 bases and at J to 3 bases, leaving 8 bases not matched to a gene. From germline, CDR1 is SEHNR and CDR2 FQNEAQ (reference sequence). The CDR3 loop spans 16 amino acids. The CDR3 region has the DNA TGTGCCAGCAGCTTTAGCGGGAGCCTAAGAGAAGAGACCCAGTACTTC. Translation: CASSFSGSLREETQYF.

Many counts were recorded for this clonotype. The chain carries TRBV5-1 and TRBJ1-4; D is ambiguous. The CDR3 runs to 13 residues. Germline V gene data show CDR1 as SGHRS and CDR2 as YFSETQ. V was shortened by 3 bases and J by 6 bases, with 9 bases between the two germline ends. CDR3 sequence (DNA): TGCGCCAGCAGCTCGGGCCCTGATGAAAAACTGTTTTTT. Protein: CASSSGPDEKLFF.

This clonotype was detected many times. The genes are TRBV12-3 or TRBV12-4 and TRBJ1-3; weak D call: TRBD1 (5 bases). The CDR3 totals 15 residues. V lost 6 bases and J lost 0, with 12 bases in between. The CDR3 reads CASSQGPVSGNTIYF. The CDR3 coding sequence is TGTGCCAGCAGCCAGGGACCAGTCTCTGGAAACACCATATATTTT.

This clonotype was detected ten times or more. V gene TRBV15 combines with J gene TRBJ1-6; D is uncertain. CDR3 length: 13 residues. Trimming removed 1 base from V and 5 bases from J, with 3 bases in between. Germline V CDR1 and CDR2: LNHNV, YYDKDF (reference sequence). CDR3 nucleotide sequence: TGTGCCACCAGCAGAGGACATAATTCACCCCTCCACTTT. Protein sequence: CATSRGHNSPLHF.

About this clonotype itself: Being one base from a much bigger clone, this may be a read error. The chain links TRBV9 to TRBJ2-2; D is undetermined. The V end was cut by 6 bases, the J end by 7 bases, with 13 bases between. Germline V lookup: CDR1 SGDLS, CDR2 YYNGEE. The CDR3 loop spans 13 amino acids. Here the CDR3 reads CASISQGFGELFF. The DNA for the CDR3 is TGTGCCAGCATCTCCCAAGGGTTCGGGGAGCTGTTTTTT.

This clonotype showed up many times. The chain recombines TRBV5-1 with TRBJ2-3, with 7 positions matching TRBD2. This CDR3 region has 16 residues. Per germline, CDR1 SGHRS and CDR2 YFSETQ. Trimming cost V 0 bases and J 6 bases; bases outside gene matches: 10. The CDR3 loop reads CASSLEVRGSGDTQYF. DNA of the CDR3: TGCGCCAGCAGCTTGGAGGTCCGCGGGAGTGGGGATACGCAGTATTTT. Looking up the rest from reference TRBV5-1 and TRBJ2-3 gives the full variable domain: KAGVTQTPRYLIKTRGQQVTLSCSPISGHRSVSWYQQTPGQGLQFLFEYFSETQRNKGNFPGRFSGRQFSNSRSEMNVSTLELGDSALYLCASSLEVRGSGDTQYFGPGTRLTVL.

This clonotype has a count of ten or more. The V call is TRBV10-3, the J call TRBJ2-7; 7 bases match TRBD2. Looked up from germline, CDR1 is ENHRY and CDR2 is SYGVKD. V shed 5 bases, J shed 3 bases, and the junction held 1 base outside the gene matches. The CDR3 loop spans 12 amino acids. CDR3 sequence: CAISTSDYEQYF. CDR3 coding DNA: TGTGCCATCAGTACTAGCGACTACGAGCAGTACTTC.

This clonotype came up many times. J is TRBJ1-4 and V is TRBV12-3 or TRBV12-4; no clear D gene. The ends were cut back, 5 bases at V and 5 bases at J, with 9 bases in the middle. CDR3 size: 13 residues. CDR3 coding DNA: TGTGCCAGCAGTAGAGGACGGAATGAAAAACTGTTTTTT. It yields the protein CASSRGRNEKLFF.

This clonotype was recorded at least ten times. The chain links TRBV20-1 to TRBJ1-6; 8 bases are shared with TRBD1. The CDR3 covers 13 residues. V was pared by 6 bases and J by 8 bases, with 6 bases of the junction left unmatched. Germline assignment: CDR1 DFQATT and CDR2 SNEGSKA (reference sequence). The CDR3 DNA reads TGCAGTGCCAACAGGGGGAAGGATTCACCCCTCCACTTT. This codes for CSANRGKDSPLHF.

This clonotype was seen a single time. The rearrangement joins TRBV12-3 or TRBV12-4 to TRBJ2-1; 9 bases map to TRBD2. V dropped 3 bases and J dropped 7; count of bases not matched to a gene: 16. The CDR3 runs 18 residues. DNA for the CDR3: TGTGCCAGCAGTTTTCGTCTCGGGGGCGGGAGGGCCTCAAATGAGCAGTTCTTC. It specifies CASSFRLGGGRASNEQFF.

This clonotype showed up just a few times. The chain is built from TRBV20-1 and TRBJ2-7; 15 nucleotides match TRBD2. V lost 1 base to trimming and J lost 5 bases; unmatched junction nucleotides: 6. Germline assignment: CDR1 DFQATT and CDR2 SNEGSKA (reference sequence). This CDR3 region has 16 residues. This chain's CDR3 is CSARGTSGRASDEQYF. In DNA form, the CDR3 reads TGCAGTGCTAGAGGGACTAGCGGGAGGGCCAGTGACGAGCAGTACTTC.

This clonotype came up many times. V gene TRBV5-6 combines with J gene TRBJ1-4; D unresolved. The germline gives CDR1 SGHDT, CDR2 YYEEEE. There are 13 residues in the CDR3. V lost 3 bases and J lost 4, with 7 bases in between. The CDR3 DNA follows: TGTGCCAGCAGCTCGACCTATAATGAAAAACTGTTTTTT. It translates to CASSSTYNEKLFF.

This clonotype was picked up a small number of times. The rearrangement uses TRBV11-3 and TRBJ1-1, with 12 positions matching TRBD1. The V segment lost 6 bases and the J segment 5 bases; nucleotides outside the gene matches: 7. CDR1 is SGHNT, CDR2 YENEEA, per germline. CDR3 length: 15 amino acids. The CDR3 coding sequence is TGTGCCAGCAGTGGGGACAGGGGGCCGGAGACTGAAGCTTTCTTT. It yields the protein CASSGDRGPETEAFF.

This clonotype was counted ten times or more. The chain couples TRBV29-1 to TRBJ2-1, with no clear D. V gave up 6 bases and J gave up 0 bases, with 6 bases separating them. The CDR3 contains 12 residues. The germline gives CDR1 SQVTM, CDR2 ANQGSEA. The CDR3 sequence is CSVARSYNEQFF. As DNA, the CDR3 is TGCAGCGTGGCCCGCTCCTACAATGAGCAGTTCTTC.

This clonotype turned up a few times. The chain has TRBV6-1 and TRBJ2-2, with 10 bases fitting TRBD1. Per germline, CDR1 MNHNS and CDR2 SASEGT. The CDR3 extends over 15 amino acids. V dropped 1 base and J dropped 5; count of bases not matched to a gene: 1. The CDR3 coding sequence is TGTGCCAGCAGTGAAGGACAGGGGGCAACCGGGGAGCTGTTTTTT. Its translation is CASSEGQGATGELFF.